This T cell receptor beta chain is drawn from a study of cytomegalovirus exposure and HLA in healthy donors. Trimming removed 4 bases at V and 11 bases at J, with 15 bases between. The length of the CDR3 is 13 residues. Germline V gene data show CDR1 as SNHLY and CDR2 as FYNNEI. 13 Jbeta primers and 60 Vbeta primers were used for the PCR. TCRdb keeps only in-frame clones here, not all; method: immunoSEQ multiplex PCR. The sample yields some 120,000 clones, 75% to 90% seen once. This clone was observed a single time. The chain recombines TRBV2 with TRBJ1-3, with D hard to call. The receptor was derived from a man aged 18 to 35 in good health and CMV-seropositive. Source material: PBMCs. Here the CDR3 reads CASSGLMSIAIYF. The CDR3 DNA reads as TGTGCCAGCAGTGGGTTAATGTCTATCGCCATATATTTT. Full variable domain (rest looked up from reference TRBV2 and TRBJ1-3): EPEVTQTPSHQVTQMGQEVILRCVPISNHLYFYWYRQILGQKVEFLVSFYNNEISEKSEIFDDQFSVERPDGSNFTLKIRSTKLEDSAMYFCASSGLMSIAIYFGEGSWLTVV.